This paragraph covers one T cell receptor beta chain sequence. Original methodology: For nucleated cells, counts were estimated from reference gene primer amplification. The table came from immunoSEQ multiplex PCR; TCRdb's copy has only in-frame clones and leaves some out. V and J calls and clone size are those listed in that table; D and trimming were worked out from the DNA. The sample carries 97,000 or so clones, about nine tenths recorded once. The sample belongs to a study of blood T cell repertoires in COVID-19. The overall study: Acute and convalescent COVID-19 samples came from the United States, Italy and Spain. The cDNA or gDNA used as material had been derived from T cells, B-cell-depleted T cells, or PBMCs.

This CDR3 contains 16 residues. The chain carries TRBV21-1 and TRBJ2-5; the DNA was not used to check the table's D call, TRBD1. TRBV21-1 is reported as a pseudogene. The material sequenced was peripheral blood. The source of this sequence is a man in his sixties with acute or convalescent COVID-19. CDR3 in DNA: TGTGCCAGCAGCAAGGGGACAGGGATTTACCAAGAGACCCAGTACTTC. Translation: CASSKGTGIYQETQYF.